The present T cell receptor (beta chain) was sequenced within a study of blood T cell repertoires in COVID-19. J gave up 8 bases and V 4 bases, and 9 bases lay outside the gene matches. From germline, CDR1 is MNHEY and CDR2 SVGAGI. The CDR3 has 15 residues. Under the authors' procedure: Quantification of nucleated cells was approximated via reference gene primer amplification. This table comes from immunoSEQ multiplex PCR, and its TCRdb copy is limited to in-frame clones, with some not included. Clone size and V and J calls were adopted from that table, with D and trimming inferred from the DNA. The table includes 150,000 to 200,000 clones, around 85% detected once.

The TCR originated in a human donor in a cohort sampled during active COVID-19. Sequenced material: peripheral blood. This rearrangement joins TRBV6-5 to TRBJ1-2; TRBD1 matches 11 bases. The CDR3 region has the DNA TGTGCCAGCAGTTTCGGACAGGGGGCGGCGGGAGGCTACACCTTC. It codes for CASSFGQGAAGGYTF.